These 4 T cell receptor beta chains came from one sample sequenced in a study of Graves' ophthalmopathy and Graves' hyperthyroidism. RNA transcripts served as template for amplifying TCR beta CDR3 sequences. First-round RT-PCR used HTBI primers; second-round multiplex PCR followed. A single record per CDR3 protein comes from TCRdb applying MiXCR to the multiplex PCR reads. The data show tens of thousands of distinct CDR3 sequences, approximately 50% seen once. The specimen was peripheral blood. These receptor sequences come from an adult woman with Graves' ophthalmopathy.

This clonotype was detected only a few times. The chain combines TRBV5-1 with TRBJ2-3, with 10 bases fitting TRBD2. There are 16 residues in the CDR3. The J segment lost 11 bases and the V segment lost 5 bases, leaving 17 bases of the junction unmatched. The germline V gene encodes CDR1 SGHRS and CDR2 YFSETQ. The CDR3 sequence is CASRYSGGSSYNEQYF. In DNA, the CDR3 is TGCGCCAGCAGATATAGCGGGGGGAGCTCCTACAATGAGCAGTATTTT. The entire variable domain, with the rest obtained from reference TRBV5-1 and TRBJ2-3, is as follows: KAGVTQTPRYLIKTRGQQVTLSCSPISGHRSVSWYQQTPGQGLQFLFEYFSETQRNKGNFPGRFSGRQFSNSRSEMNVSTLELGDSALYLCASRYSGGSSYNEQYFGPGTRLTVL.

The genes are TRBV25-1 and TRBJ1-1, with no clear D. CDR1 is MGHDK and CDR2 is SYGVNS in the germline V gene. The length of the CDR3 is 12 residues. V gave up 8 bases and J gave up 1 base, with 8 bases separating them. CDR3 in amino acids: CASARGNTEAFF. In DNA, the CDR3 is TGTGCCAGCGCCCGGGGGAACACTGAAGCTTTCTTT.

This clonotype was seen at least ten times. This sequence joins TRBV20-1 and TRBJ2-3; TRBD2 matches 7 bases. The CDR3 contains 14 residues. CDR1 is DFQATT, CDR2 SNEGSKA, per germline (reference sequence). V trimming: 3 bases; J trimming: 6 bases; junction bases outside the gene matches: 9. CDR3 nucleotides: TGCAGTGCTAGCTCTGGAGCGGGGAGGGATACGCAGTATTTT. Translation: CSASSGAGRDTQYF.

This chain connects TRBV20-1 to TRBJ1-5; TRBD1 matches at 7 bases. J gave up 11 bases and V 3 bases, and 13 bases lay outside the gene matches. Germline values: CDR1 DFQATT, CDR2 SNEGSKA (reference sequence). The CDR3 contains 14 residues. CDR3 bases: TGCAGTGCTAGGGTCGACAGGGCTAAGGAGACCCAGCATTTT. Its protein product is CSARVDRAKETQHF.